This entry lists 19 T cell receptor beta chains sequenced from one sample in a study of T cells after yellow fever vaccination. Via MiXCR, TCRdb re-called the 5' RACE reads, giving one row per CDR3 protein. The top ten clones hold approximately 17% of a sample with about 96,000 distinct CDR3 sequences, under 9% of them seen once. Sequenced material: CD8+ T cells not binding an NS4B(214-222) dextramer, sorted from PBMCs, taken less than 16 days after the first yellow fever vaccination. The receptors come from a young man who received the YFV17D yellow fever vaccine.

This clonotype was seen repeatedly, ten times or more. The chain has TRBV6-1 and TRBJ2-7; the match to TRBD1 covers 8 bases. Germline V gene lookup returns CDR1 MNHNS and CDR2 SASEGT. This CDR3 spans 14 amino acids. Trimming took 5 bases from V and 1 from J; bases not matched to a gene: 4. CDR3 bases: TGTGCCAGCAGTCCTTGGACAGGGTCCTACGAGCAGTACTTC. Protein product: CASSPWTGSYEQYF.

This clonotype was found a few times. The genes are TRBV7-3 and TRBJ2-5; 12 nucleotides match TRBD2. The germline V gene encodes CDR1 SGHTA and CDR2 FQGTGA. After removal of 5 bases from V and 5 bases from J, the junction contained 6 bases not matched to a gene. The CDR3 extends over 15 amino acids. The CDR3 protein is CASSPSGGARETQYF. DNA of the CDR3: TGTGCCAGCAGCCCTAGCGGGGGGGCTCGGGAGACCCAGTACTTC.

This clonotype was seen only a few times. The chain links TRBV12-3 or TRBV12-4 to TRBJ2-7; D unresolved. There are 11 residues in the CDR3. Trimming took 5 bases from V and 7 from J, leaving 9 bases between them. The CDR3 is CASSAGPEQYF. The CDR3 DNA sequence: TGTGCCAGCAGTGCTGGTCCTGAGCAGTACTTC.

The CDR3 coding sequence is TGTGCCAGTAGCCGCGGGGGAGTTTACAATGAGCAGTTCTTC. It specifies CASSRGGVYNEQFF. The rearrangement links TRBV19 to TRBJ2-1; TRBD2 agrees at 7 bases. The CDR3 has 14 amino acids. Per germline, CDR1 LNHDA and CDR2 SQIVND (reference sequence). V lost 6 bases to trimming and J lost 4 bases; unmatched junction nucleotides: 6.

The CDR3 sequence: CASSQSWASKDTQYF. CDR3 DNA: TGTGCCAGCAGCCAATCGTGGGCTAGCAAGGATACGCAGTATTTT. This chain uses TRBV16 with TRBJ2-3; D possibly corresponds to TRBD2 (5 bases). CDR3 size: 15 residues. V shed 0 bases and J shed 6 bases, with 13 bases lying between them. The germline CDR1 and CDR2 sequences are KGHSY and FQNENV.

This clonotype was observed a handful of times. CDR3 loop: CASSQVYQLNYNEQFF. For the CDR3, the DNA is TGTGCCAGCAGCCAAGTTTACCAGCTGAACTACAATGAGCAGTTCTTC. This chain connects TRBV4-2 to TRBJ2-1, with no clear D. Germline lookup yields CDR1 LGHNA and CDR2 YNFKEQ. Trimming pared 1 base from V and 3 bases from J, leaving 13 bases between. The CDR3 has 16 amino acids.

There are a few counts of this clonotype. The V gene is TRBV7-2, the J gene TRBJ2-7; D might be TRBD2 (7 bases). This CDR3 comprises 16 residues. Germline CDR1 reads SGHTA; CDR2 reads FQGNSA. V lost 0 bases and J 2 bases, leaving 14 bases between the germline ends. The CDR3 here is CASSLARGGGAYEQYF. CDR3 nucleotide sequence: TGTGCCAGCAGCTTAGCGCGGGGCGGGGGCGCCTACGAGCAGTACTTC.

There are a few counts of this clonotype. CDR3 sequence: CASRHTGTGSAYEQYF. CDR3 bases: TGTGCCAGCAGACACACAGGGACAGGGTCCGCCTACGAGCAGTACTTC. The gene calls are TRBV27 and TRBJ2-7; 9 nucleotides match TRBD1. This CDR3 has 16 amino acids. Looked up from germline, CDR1 is MNHEY and CDR2 is SMNVEV (reference sequence). J lost 2 bases, V lost 6 bases, and 11 bases had no gene match.

This clonotype was observed a few times. This rearrangement joins TRBV18 to TRBJ2-7; no firm D call. The CDR3 length is 13 residues. Trimming cost V 3 bases and J 0 bases, with 6 bases left between them. Germline assignment: CDR1 KGHSH and CDR2 LQKENI. The CDR3 protein is CASSPRSSYEQYF. DNA of the CDR3: TGTGCCAGCTCACCGCGGAGCTCCTACGAGCAGTACTTC.

This clonotype was seen once. J is TRBJ2-1 and V is TRBV6-1, with 8 bases lining up with TRBD2. This CDR3 is built from 15 residues. V lost 5 bases, J lost 0 bases, and 3 bases stayed unmatched. Germline V lookup: CDR1 MNHNS, CDR2 SASEGT. The CDR3 nucleotides read TGTGCCAGCAGTACCGGGGGGGCCTCCTACAATGAGCAGTTCTTC. Translating gives CASSTGGASYNEQFF.

The chain links TRBV5-6 to TRBJ2-2, with 7 positions matching TRBD2. This CDR3 spans 15 amino acids. Germline V CDR1 and CDR2: SGHDT, YYEEEE. Trimming at V came to 3 bases and at J to 4 bases, leaving 6 bases not matched to a gene. The CDR3 DNA reads as TGTGCCAGCAGCTCTCCGGGACTACCCACCGGGGAGCTGTTTTTT. It codes for CASSSPGLPTGELFF. Variable domain in full (rest from reference TRBV5-6 and TRBJ2-2): DAGVTQSPTHLIKTRGQQVTLRCSPKSGHDTVSWYQQALGQGPQFIFQYYEEEERQRGNFPDRFSGHQFPNYSSELNVNALLLGDSALYLCASSSPGLPTGELFFGEGSRLTVL.

This clonotype was seen more than once but under ten times. The chain combines TRBV4-3 with TRBJ2-5, with D uncertain. V was pared by 0 bases and J by 7 bases, with 18 bases between. CDR3 length equals 16 residues. Germline-derived CDR1 and CDR2 are LGHNA and YSLEER. The CDR3 region has the DNA TGCGCCAGCAGCCAAGAGTTAGGGCCCCAATCCGGGACCCAGTACTTC. Translating gives CASSQELGPQSGTQYF.

This clonotype has just a few counts. The rearrangement uses TRBV15 and TRBJ1-2, with a possible D match to TRBD1 (5 bases). Between the trimmed V and J ends, which lost 4 bases and 4 bases, there was a span of 16 bases. The CDR3 has 15 residues. Germline assignment: CDR1 LNHNV and CDR2 YYDKDF (reference sequence). The chain's CDR3 is CATSILSGRFYGYTF. In DNA, the CDR3 is TGTGCCACCAGCATCTTATCGGGACGGTTCTATGGCTACACCTTC.

In its sample, this clonotype was seen a few times. V is TRBV20-1 and J is TRBJ2-3; TRBD2 aligns across 14 bases. This CDR3 comprises 16 residues. Trimming at V came to 3 bases and at J to 3 bases, leaving 5 bases not matched to a gene. Per the germline V gene, CDR1 is DFQATT and CDR2 is SNEGSKA (reference sequence). CDR3 sequence (DNA): TGCAGTGCTAGGGGACTAGCGGGGGTCCGTACAGATACGCAGTATTTT. Translation gives CSARGLAGVRTDTQYF.

This clonotype has more than one count but fewer than ten. The chain employs TRBV7-9 and TRBJ2-3; D is unresolved. The CDR3 consists of 12 residues. Trimming shortened V by 6 bases and J by 4 bases, and 8 bases separated the two germline ends. Germline CDR1 SEHNR, CDR2 FQNEAQ (reference sequence). The CDR3 DNA reads TGTGCCAGCAGGGATCTAGCAGATACGCAGTATTTT. Amino acids: CASRDLADTQYF. Full variable domain (missing parts from reference TRBV7-9 and TRBJ2-3): DTGVSQNPRHKITKRGQNVTFRCDPISEHNRLYWYRQTLGQGPEFLTYFQNEAQLEKSRLLSDRFSAERPKGSFSTLEIQRTEQGDSAMYLCASRDLADTQYFGPGTRLTVL.

The chain combines TRBV7-6 with TRBJ2-4; perhaps TRBD2 as D (5 bases). V lost 6 bases and J 0 bases, leaving 9 bases between the germline ends. Germline V gene sequence: CDR1 SGHVS, CDR2 FNYEAQ. CDR3 size: 14 residues. CDR3 loop: CASSPGIAKNIQYF. CDR3 bases: TGTGCCAGCAGTCCGGGGATAGCCAAAAACATTCAGTACTTC. Combining the CDR3 with reference TRBV7-6 and TRBJ2-4 gives the whole variable domain GAGVSQSPRYKVTKRGQDVALRCDPISGHVSLYWYRQALGQGPEFLTYFNYEAQQDKSGLPNDRFSAERPEGSISTLTIQRTEQRDSAMYRCASSPGIAKNIQYFGAGTRLSVL.

The table lists this clonotype with a few counts. This chain uses TRBV19 with TRBJ1-3; D unclear. Germline CDR1 and CDR2: LNHDA and SQIVND (reference sequence). The CDR3 loop spans 19 amino acids. V lost 6 bases to trimming and J lost 0 bases, with 24 bases between them. For the CDR3, the DNA is TGTGCCAGTAGCCCCACCGTGGGGAGCACCATTCTCTCTGGAAACACCATATATTTT. Translated, it gives CASSPTVGSTILSGNTIYF.

There are a few counts of this clonotype. The chain recombines TRBV7-3 with TRBJ2-1; perhaps TRBD2 as D (7 bases). The V gene lost 2 bases and the J gene lost 3 bases, with 20 bases spanning the gap. In germline, CDR1 is SGHTA, CDR2 FQGTGA. The CDR3 is made up of 18 amino acids. The CDR3 DNA is TGTGCCAGCAGCTTAGCCGGGGTGGGGGGGGCCAACTACAATGAGCAGTTCTTC. It translates to CASSLAGVGGANYNEQFF.

Ten or more counts support this clonotype. The chain links TRBV7-2 to TRBJ2-3; 8 bases map to TRBD1. The length of the CDR3 is 15 residues. Germline V gene data show CDR1 as SGHTA and CDR2 as FQGNSA. J gave up 2 bases and V 1 base, and 2 bases lay outside the gene matches. The CDR3 coding sequence is TGTGCCAGCAGCTTAGAGACAGGGGCCACAGATACGCAGTATTTT. Protein product: CASSLETGATDTQYF.